Included here is one T cell receptor beta chain sequence, with context. Antigen unknown. The CDR3 ends on some other residue instead of the conserved phenylalanine or tryptophan, so this is likely a read error. The data are from a study of glioma-infiltrating T cells. Study background: Samples included WHO grade II oligodendrogliomas or astrocytomas and initial-diagnosis grade IV glioblastomas. Study-wide results and limits: A blood CDR3 motif signature was depleted in highly divergent patients. Tissue-blood divergence was below expectation in non-neoplastic patients, above in gliomas.

Using RNA template, CDR3s of TCR alpha and beta were amplified with iRepertoire arm-PCR. One-step reverse transcription and amplification started from roughly 100-400 ng of tissue mRNA or PBMC total RNA. TCRdb reprocessed the multiplex PCR reads with MiXCR, giving one entry per CDR3 protein. The table has 300,000 to 450,000 distinct CDR3 sequences, roughly two fifths seen once. With V trimmed by 4 bases and J by 4 bases, 2 bases remained unmatched. From germline, CDR1 is SGHVT and CDR2 SQSDAQ. The CDR3 runs to 14 residues. The source is a human donor with low-grade glioma or glioblastoma, undergoing nonglioma brain surgery, or in good health (not recorded which). The chain combines TRBV7-4 with TRBJ2-3, with 10 bases aligning to TRBD1. Sequencing used glioma tissue, nonneoplastic brain tissue, or PBMCs (not recorded which). The CDR3 region is CASSSGQGADTQYL. DNA of the CDR3: TGTGCCAGCAGCTCCGGACAGGGGGCAGATACGCAGTATCTT.